This T cell receptor beta chain is drawn from a study of blood T cells in healthy people across ages. As for the study in general: The capture of about one barcoded beta molecule per two T cells was achieved by template switching.

Using a J-beta primer mix together with a sample-barcoded 5' primer, a second PCR was run for roughly 7 to 11 cycles. Using its own MiXCR run on the 5' RACE reads, TCRdb lists one record per CDR3 protein. The sample lists approximately 1.5 million distinct CDR3 sequences; less than 45% were seen once. Findings of the study overall: Both naive CD4+ cell counts and diversity were greater in long-lived donors than in aged donors.

V was cut by 6 bases and J by 3 bases, with 9 bases left in between. The CDR3 covers 12 residues. Germline CDR1 and CDR2: DFQATT and SNEGSKA (reference sequence). Notes on this clonotype: The antigen remains unidentified.

This TCR was recovered from a woman under 30 in good health. The source material was blood. The J gene is TRBJ1-3, the V gene TRBV20-1; the D is unclear. CDR3 protein: CSARTGGNTIYF. The CDR3 nucleotides read TGCAGTGCACGGACGGGTGGAAACACCATATATTTT.